What follows are 21 T cell receptor beta chains derived from one specimen sequenced in a study of OX40 agonist ivuxolimab in advanced cancers. Using immunoSEQ multiplex PCR, the repertoire was profiled, and TCRdb retains in-frame clones only, with some absent. The table lists some 50,000 clones, approximately 91% of them singletons. This sample comprised CD4+ or CD8+ T cells sorted from blood, obtained in a trial of the OX40 agonist ivuxolimab. These receptors originate from an adult with an advanced solid tumor such as melanoma, head and neck, liver or kidney cancer.

The rearrangement links TRBV28 to TRBJ1-5; 9 bases agree with TRBD1. Germline trimming cut 6 bases from V and 3 bases from J; bases unmatched to any gene: 18. Per the germline V gene, CDR1 is MDHEN and CDR2 is SYDVKM. The CDR3 runs 19 residues. The CDR3 here is CASSYEIGQGKVPNQPQHF. The CDR3 nucleotides are TGTGCCAGCAGCTACGAAATCGGACAGGGGAAGGTCCCCAATCAGCCCCAGCATTTT. Looking up the rest from reference TRBV28 and TRBJ1-5 gives the full variable domain: DVKVTQSSRYLVKRTGEKVFLECVQDMDHENMFWYRQDPGLGLRLIYFSYDVKMKEKGDIPEGYSVSREKKERFSLILESASTNQTSMYLCASSYEIGQGKVPNQPQHFGDGTRLSIL.

The chain recombines TRBV6-6 with TRBJ2-7; D not resolved. With 0 bases removed from V and 6 bases from J, the gap between germline ends came to 9 bases. From germline, CDR1 is MNHNY and CDR2 SVGAGI (reference sequence). The CDR3 runs 13 residues. The CDR3 coding sequence is TGTGCCAGCAGTTACTCAGGGCCCCCCGAGCAGTACTTC. Translating it yields CASSYSGPPEQYF.

This chain uses TRBV30 with TRBJ1-2; D unclear. CDR3 length equals 10 residues. With 3 bases removed from V and 5 bases from J, the gap between germline ends came to 4 bases. The germline CDR1 and CDR2 sequences are GTSNPN and SVGIG (reference sequence). The CDR3, as DNA: TGTGCCTGGAGAGGGTATGGCTACACCTTC. This translates into CAWRGYGYTF.

This rearrangement joins TRBV13 to TRBJ1-3; tentative D call: TRBD1 (5 bases). Trimming shortened V by 5 bases and J by 0 bases, and 8 bases separated the two germline ends. This CDR3 is built from 14 residues. CDR1 is PRHDT, CDR2 FYEKMQ, per germline (reference sequence). The CDR3 sequence: CASSPGTSGNTIYF. In DNA form, the CDR3 reads TGTGCCAGCAGCCCGGGGACCTCTGGAAACACCATATATTTT.

This clone was seen just once. The chain combines TRBV10-2 with TRBJ2-7, with 7 bases aligning to TRBD2. The CDR3 totals 12 residues. Germline V gene sequence: CDR1 WSHSY, CDR2 SAAADI. Germline trimming cut 4 bases from V and 7 bases from J; bases unmatched to any gene: 4. CDR3 bases: TGCGCCAGCAGTGTGGGAGGGCGGGAGCAGTACTTC. Amino acids: CASSVGGREQYF.

V gene TRBV11-2 combines with J gene TRBJ2-5, with 7 bases fitting TRBD1. J gave up 4 bases and V 5 bases, and 10 bases lay outside the gene matches. This CDR3 contains 15 residues. Germline values: CDR1 SGHAT, CDR2 FQNNGV. CDR3 coding DNA: TGTGCCAGCAGCAAACGGGACAGTTTATTAGAGACCCAGTACTTC. Translated: CASSKRDSLLETQYF.

The V call is TRBV4-1, the J call TRBJ2-7, with D perhaps TRBD2 (6 bases). In germline, CDR1 is MGHRA, CDR2 YSYEKL. Between the trimmed V and J ends, which lost 3 bases and 4 bases, there was a span of 10 bases. The CDR3 runs to 13 residues. CDR3 DNA: TGCGCCAGCAGCCAGGGACTTGAATACGAGCAGTACTTC. It codes for CASSQGLEYEQYF.

This clone was detected only a few times. This rearrangement joins TRBV4-1 to TRBJ1-4, with D perhaps matching TRBD1 (5 bases). Trimming removed 0 bases from V and 4 bases from J, with 9 bases in between. The length of the CDR3 is 15 residues. Germline CDR1 and CDR2: MGHRA and YSYEKL. The CDR3 nucleotides read TGCGCCAGCAGCCAAGATTGGCAGGGTAATGAAAAACTGTTTTTT. Amino acid sequence: CASSQDWQGNEKLFF.

The chain recombines TRBV5-5 with TRBJ2-7, with 9 positions matching TRBD1. V shed 0 bases and J 4 bases; nucleotides not matched to a gene: 5. This CDR3 is 15 amino acids long. Germline loops: CDR1 SGHKS, CDR2 YYEKEE (reference sequence). The CDR3 spells CASSLAAGTGYEQYF. CDR3 nucleotides: TGTGCCAGCAGCTTGGCCGCGGGGACAGGGTACGAGCAGTACTTC. Full variable domain (remainder filled in from reference TRBV5-5 and TRBJ2-7): DAGVTQSPTHLIKTRGQQVTLRCSPISGHKSVSWYQQVLGQGPQFIFQYYEKEERGRGNFPDRFSARQFPNYSSELNVNALLLGDSALYLCASSLAAGTGYEQYFGPGTRLTVT.

This clone showed up just once. The chain combines TRBV9 with TRBJ2-7, with 14 bases identical to TRBD2. The CDR3 length is 15 residues. In germline, CDR1 is SGDLS, CDR2 YYNGEE. The trim removed 4 bases at V and 7 bases at J, leaving 7 bases unmatched. The CDR3: CASSPRGLAGEEQYF. CDR3 DNA: TGTGCCAGCAGCCCTAGGGGACTAGCGGGAGAAGAGCAGTACTTC.

The chain combines TRBV4-1 with TRBJ2-1, with TRBD2 identical over 11 bases. The germline V gene has CDR1 MGHRA and CDR2 YSYEKL. The J segment lost 7 bases and the V segment lost 3 bases, leaving 14 bases of the junction unmatched. This CDR3 has 18 residues. In nucleotides, the CDR3 is TGCGCCAGCAGCCAGGGCGGTAGCGGGAGGGCGGTGAGGAATGAGCAGTTCTTC. Amino acid sequence: CASSQGGSGRAVRNEQFF.

The chain recombines TRBV6-5 with TRBJ1-2; a possible D gene is TRBD1 (5 bases). There are 12 residues in the CDR3. Germline loops: CDR1 MNHEY, CDR2 SVGAGI. Trimming left V 8 bases short and J 5 bases short, with 12 bases between. The CDR3 sequence is CASSDRQYGYTF. CDR3 in DNA: TGTGCCAGCTCCGACAGACAGTATGGCTACACCTTC.

CDR3 sequence reads: CASSPGNQMNTEAFF. Written as DNA, the CDR3 is TGTGCCAGCAGCCCAGGTAACCAGATGAACACTGAAGCTTTCTTT. V and J are TRBV11-2 and TRBJ1-1; no firm D call. The CDR3 extends over 15 amino acids. The V and J ends lost 5 bases and 0 bases respectively, with 13 bases between them. Per germline, CDR1 SGHAT and CDR2 FQNNGV.

The chain uses TRBV4-2 and TRBJ2-3; a weak D match, TRBD2 (5 bases). The CDR3 contains 16 residues. V lost 2 bases and J lost 2, with 14 bases in between. Germline V lookup: CDR1 LGHNA, CDR2 YNFKEQ. CDR3 sequence reads: CASSQLEGLLTDTQYF. CDR3 coding DNA: TGTGCCAGCAGCCAACTAGAGGGCTTACTCACAGATACGCAGTATTTT.

V is TRBV11-2 and J is TRBJ1-3; D not resolved. CDR3 length: 15 residues. Germline CDR1 SGHAT, CDR2 FQNNGV. V gave up 1 base and J gave up 4 bases, with 11 bases separating them. Here the CDR3 DNA reads TGTGCCAGCAGCTTAGTTCGGCAGCTCGGAAACACCATATATTTT. Its protein product is CASSLVRQLGNTIYF.

The rearrangement links TRBV29-1 to TRBJ2-7; D possibly matches TRBD1 or TRBD2 (5 bases each). Germline V lookup: CDR1 SQVTM, CDR2 ANQGSEA. V shed 2 bases and J shed 3 bases, with 11 bases lying between them. The CDR3 has 13 residues. This CDR3 is CSVEIGGVYEQYF. In DNA, the CDR3 is TGCAGCGTTGAAATTGGGGGAGTCTACGAGCAGTACTTC.

This clone appeared once. V usage is TRBV11-1 and J usage is TRBJ2-7; the D gene is possibly TRBD2 (5 bases). Trimming took off 3 bases at V and 2 bases at J, with 8 bases between the two ends. The CDR3 sequence is 13 residues long. Germline V lookup: CDR1 SGHAT, CDR2 FQDESV (reference sequence). The CDR3 reads CASSFEGTYEQYF. The CDR3, as DNA: TGTGCCAGCAGCTTTGAGGGTACCTACGAGCAGTACTTC.

This chain links TRBV6-8 with TRBJ1-6; TRBD1 is a possible D gene (6 bases). Trimming shortened V by 7 bases and J by 6 bases, and 16 bases separated the two germline ends. CDR3 length: 15 residues. Germline CDR1 reads MNHGY; CDR2 reads SAAAGT. The DNA of the CDR3 is TGTGCCAGCACGGTCCCAGGGGCTCCTAATTCACCCCTCCACTTT. The encoded protein is CASTVPGAPNSPLHF.

The rearrangement joins TRBV7-6 to TRBJ2-3; D unclear. This CDR3 is 15 amino acids long. The germline CDR1 and CDR2 sequences are SGHVS and FNYEAQ. Deletions cut 2 bases from V and 1 base from J, with 10 bases between. This CDR3 is CASSLSRSRTDTQYF. Written as DNA, the CDR3 is TGTGCCAGCAGCTTATCACGGTCACGCACAGATACGCAGTATTTT.

This clone appeared once. The rearrangement links TRBV6-5 to TRBJ2-2; a weak D match, TRBD1 (5 bases). This CDR3 region has 14 residues. V lost 2 bases and J lost 5, with 9 bases in between. Per germline, CDR1 MNHEY and CDR2 SVGAGI. In nucleotides, the CDR3 is TGTGCCAGCAGTTACGGACACGAGACCGGGGAGCTGTTTTTT. It codes for CASSYGHETGELFF.

The chain carries TRBV4-1 and TRBJ1-1; possibly TRBD1 for D (6 bases). V dropped 1 base and J dropped 4 bases, with 13 bases sitting between them. Germline lookup yields CDR1 MGHRA and CDR2 YSYEKL. This CDR3 spans 15 amino acids. CDR3: CASSQGDQGSTEAFF. The CDR3 DNA is TGCGCCAGCAGCCAAGGAGATCAGGGGTCCACTGAAGCTTTCTTT.